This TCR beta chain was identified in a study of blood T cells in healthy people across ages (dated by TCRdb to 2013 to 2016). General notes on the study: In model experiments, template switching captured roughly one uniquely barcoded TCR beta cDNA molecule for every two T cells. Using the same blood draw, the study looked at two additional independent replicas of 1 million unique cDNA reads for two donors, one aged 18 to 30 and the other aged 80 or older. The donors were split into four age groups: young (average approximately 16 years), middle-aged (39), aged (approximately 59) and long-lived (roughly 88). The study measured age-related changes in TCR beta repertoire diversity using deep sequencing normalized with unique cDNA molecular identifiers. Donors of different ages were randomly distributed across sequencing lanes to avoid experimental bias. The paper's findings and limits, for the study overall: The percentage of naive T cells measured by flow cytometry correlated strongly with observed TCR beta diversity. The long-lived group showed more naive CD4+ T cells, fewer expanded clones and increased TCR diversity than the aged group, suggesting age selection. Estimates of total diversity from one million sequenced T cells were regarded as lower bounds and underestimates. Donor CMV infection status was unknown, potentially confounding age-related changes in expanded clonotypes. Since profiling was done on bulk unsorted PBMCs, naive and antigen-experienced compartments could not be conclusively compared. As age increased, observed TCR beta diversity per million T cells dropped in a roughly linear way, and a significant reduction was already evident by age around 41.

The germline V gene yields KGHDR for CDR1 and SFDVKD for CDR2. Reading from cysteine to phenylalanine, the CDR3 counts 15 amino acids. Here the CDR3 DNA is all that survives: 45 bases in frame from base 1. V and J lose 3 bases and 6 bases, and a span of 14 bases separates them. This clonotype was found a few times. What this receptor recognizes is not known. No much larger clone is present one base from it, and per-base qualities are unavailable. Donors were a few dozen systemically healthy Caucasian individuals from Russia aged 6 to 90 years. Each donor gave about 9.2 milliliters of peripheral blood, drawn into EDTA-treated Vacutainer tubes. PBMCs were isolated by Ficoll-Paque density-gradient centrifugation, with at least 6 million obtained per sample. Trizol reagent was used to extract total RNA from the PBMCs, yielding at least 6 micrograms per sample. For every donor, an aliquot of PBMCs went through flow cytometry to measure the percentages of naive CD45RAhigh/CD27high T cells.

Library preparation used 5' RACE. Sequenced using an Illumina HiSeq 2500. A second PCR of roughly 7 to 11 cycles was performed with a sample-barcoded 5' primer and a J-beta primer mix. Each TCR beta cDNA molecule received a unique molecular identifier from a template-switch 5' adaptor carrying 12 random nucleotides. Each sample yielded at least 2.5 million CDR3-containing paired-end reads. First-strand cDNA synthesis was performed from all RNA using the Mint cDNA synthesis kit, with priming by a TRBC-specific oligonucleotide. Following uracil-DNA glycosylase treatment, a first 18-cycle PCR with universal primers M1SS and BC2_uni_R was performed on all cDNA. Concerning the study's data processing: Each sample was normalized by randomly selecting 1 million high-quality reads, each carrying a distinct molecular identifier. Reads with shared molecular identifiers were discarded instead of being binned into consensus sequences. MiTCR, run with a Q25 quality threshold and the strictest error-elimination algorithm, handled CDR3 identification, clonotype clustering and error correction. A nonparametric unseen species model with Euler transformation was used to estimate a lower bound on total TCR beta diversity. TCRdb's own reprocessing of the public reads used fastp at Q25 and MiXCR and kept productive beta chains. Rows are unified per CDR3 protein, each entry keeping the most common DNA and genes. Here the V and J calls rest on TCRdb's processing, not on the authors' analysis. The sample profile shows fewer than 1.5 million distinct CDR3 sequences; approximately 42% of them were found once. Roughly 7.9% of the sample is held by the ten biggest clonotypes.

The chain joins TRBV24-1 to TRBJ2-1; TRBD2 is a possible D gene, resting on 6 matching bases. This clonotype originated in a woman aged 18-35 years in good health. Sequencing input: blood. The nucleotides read TGTGCCACCAGTGATGGCGGGACCCCTCGCAATGAGCAGTTCTTC. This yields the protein CATSDGGTPRNEQFF.